Listed here are 5 T cell receptor beta chains from one sample, sequenced in a study of CD8 T cells in ankylosing spondylitis. TCRdb re-derived calls from the 5' RACE reads in MiXCR, one entry per CDR3 protein. In the table there are 100,000 to 150,000 distinct CDR3 sequences, around 7% of which are singletons. Sample: blood, either unsorted or a sorted T cell fraction (not recorded which). The source is a male donor with ankylosing spondylitis or in good health (not recorded which).

At least ten counts were recorded for this clonotype. The chain joins TRBV12-3 or TRBV12-4 to TRBJ2-3; possibly TRBD2 for D (6 bases). The length of the CDR3 is 14 residues. V dropped 3 bases and J dropped 3 bases, with 10 bases sitting between them. The CDR3 DNA sequence: TGTGCCAGCAGTTTTGGCGGGGTGACAGATACGCAGTATTTT. Protein product: CASSFGGVTDTQYF.

This clonotype was seen many times. The V call is TRBV4-1, the J call TRBJ2-7; possible D gene TRBD1, 6 bases. The CDR3 has 15 residues. V lost 5 bases to trimming and J lost 0 bases, with 14 bases between them. Per the germline V gene, CDR1 is MGHRA and CDR2 is YSYEKL. The DNA for the CDR3 is TGCGCCAGCAGCTCGCGACAGGAGAGCTCCTACGAGCAGTACTTC. Amino acid sequence: CASSSRQESSYEQYF.

This clonotype was observed many times. The CDR3 region is CASSPRASSGNTIYF. The CDR3 DNA follows: TGTGCCAGCAGCCCCCGTGCCTCCTCTGGAAACACCATATATTTT. The chain has TRBV9 and TRBJ1-3; D uncertain. The CDR3 consists of 15 residues. Deletions cut 4 bases from V and 0 bases from J, with 11 bases between. Germline CDR1 SGDLS, CDR2 YYNGEE.

This clonotype has at least ten counts. The J gene is TRBJ2-2, the V gene TRBV3-1; D uncertain. Trimming shortened V by 0 bases and J by 6 bases, and 2 bases separated the two germline ends. The CDR3 totals 12 residues. The germline gives CDR1 LGHDT, CDR2 YNNKEL (reference sequence). The CDR3, as DNA: TGTGCCAGCAGCCAAGAATCCGGGGAGCTGTTTTTT. Translated: CASSQESGELFF.

This clonotype occurred a few times. The V call is TRBV10-1, the J call TRBJ2-7; D is possibly TRBD1 (6 bases). V shed 5 bases and J shed 0 bases, with 11 bases lying between them. The CDR3 runs to 14 residues. CDR1 is WNHNN, CDR2 SYGVQD, per germline (reference sequence). The CDR3 reads CASSPRGTSYEQYF. The CDR3 nucleotides are TGCGCCAGCAGTCCCAGGGGAACCTCCTACGAGCAGTACTTC.